This T cell receptor (beta chain) was captured in a study of blood T cell repertoires in COVID-19. Background on the study: Sites across the United States, Italy and Spain contributed samples from acute and convalescent COVID-19. The analysed material was cDNA or gDNA that came from T cells, B-cell-depleted T cells, or PBMCs.

Trimming removed 4 bases from V and 7 bases from J; junction bases left unmatched: 6. From germline, CDR1 is SGHTA and CDR2 FQGNSA. The length of the CDR3 is 13 residues. In the original analysis: Reference gene primer amplification gave estimated nucleated cell counts. The assay was immunoSEQ multiplex PCR, and TCRdb's table has in-frame clones only and misses some. D and trimming were read from the DNA, whereas the V and J calls and clone size are those reported in that table. The table has some 200,000 clones, 75% to 85% seen once; the top ten hold roughly a tenth. This clone was seen only a few times. The sample holds other DNA sequences that translate to the same CDR3.

This chain uses TRBV7-2 with TRBJ1-1; 7 nucleotides agree with TRBD1. Input material: peripheral blood. The TCR originated in a man over 45 with active or convalescent COVID-19. CDR3 in DNA: TGTGCCAGCAGCTCCCGACAGGGTGGTGAAGCTTTCTTT. It translates to CASSSRQGGEAFF.